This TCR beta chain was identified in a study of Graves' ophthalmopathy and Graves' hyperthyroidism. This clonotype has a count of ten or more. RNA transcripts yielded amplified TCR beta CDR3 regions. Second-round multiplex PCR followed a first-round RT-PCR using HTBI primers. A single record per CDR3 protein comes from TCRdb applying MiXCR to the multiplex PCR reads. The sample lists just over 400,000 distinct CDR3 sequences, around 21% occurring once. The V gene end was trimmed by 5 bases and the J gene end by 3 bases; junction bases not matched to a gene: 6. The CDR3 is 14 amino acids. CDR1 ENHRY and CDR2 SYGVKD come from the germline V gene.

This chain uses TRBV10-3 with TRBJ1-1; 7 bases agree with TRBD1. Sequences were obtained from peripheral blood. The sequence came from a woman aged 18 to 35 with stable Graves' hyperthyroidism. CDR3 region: CAISLQGEYTEAFF. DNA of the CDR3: TGTGCCATCAGTCTCCAGGGGGAGTACACTGAAGCTTTCTTT.